The following is a T cell receptor (beta chain) sequence with its context. Antigen specificity is unknown. What was sequenced were expressed TCRB transcripts, since all of the isolated RNA had been reverse transcribed. The repertoire was sequenced with immunoSEQ multiplex PCR; TCRdb's copy has only in-frame clones and lacks some. The sample includes roughly 240,000 clones, around 24% of them seen just once. There are 13 residues in the CDR3. Germline lookup yields CDR1 SGHTA and CDR2 FQGNSA. V shed 2 bases and J shed 7 bases, with 9 bases lying between them. These data belong to a study of beta chain features in type 1 diabetes. Study summary: Age, gender, cell numbers and subset yield matched between patients and controls. Study-level results: The VDJ junctions of type 1 diabetes patients carried fewer insertions and more deletions. Whatever favoring of shorter templates PCR might show would apply equally to patients and controls. Patients with Type 1 diabetes showed moderately but significantly shorter TCRB CDR3s in all four CD4+ subsets.

Sorting based on CD45RO/CCR7/CD25/CD127/CD95/CD27 separated CD4+ naive, central memory, regulatory and stem cell-like memory cells. The specimen sequenced was naive CD4+ T cells from blood. This TCR was recovered from a woman aged 30 to 39 with type 1 diabetes. V usage is TRBV7-2 and J usage is TRBJ1-5; D unresolved. The CDR3 reads CASSLRRGQPQHF. The CDR3 nucleotides read TGTGCCAGCAGCTTACGACGCGGCCAGCCCCAGCATTTT.